Listed below are T cell receptor beta chains from one sample, sequenced in a study of blood T cell repertoires in COVID-19. Produced via immunoSEQ multiplex PCR; TCRdb's table is partial and in-frame only. The sample has 100,000 to 150,000 clones, roughly 88% seen once; the top ten hold about 2%. Sequencing was carried out using peripheral blood. The receptors come from a man in his 70s with active COVID-19. Both conserved end residues are part of each CDR3. D genes are given only for firm matches. Size is omitted from some rows. Given values are once, few, many or a class for expanded clones.

clone_size: once; v_call: TRBV20-1; d_call: NA; j_call: TRBJ2-1; cdr3_nt: TGCAGTGCTAGAGACTATGATGAGCAGTTCTTC; cdr3_aa: CSARDYDEQFF
clone_size: NA; v_call: TRBV9; d_call: TRBD2; j_call: TRBJ2-7; cdr3_nt: TGTGCCAGCAGCGTAGGGGGACTATCCTACGAGCAGTACTTC; cdr3_aa: CASSVGGLSYEQYF
clone_size: NA; v_call: TRBV6-2/TRBV6-3; d_call: TRBD2; j_call: TRBJ2-4; cdr3_nt: TGTGCCAGCAGTGACCCTCTTGGGGGGGTGGACATTCAGTACTTC; cdr3_aa: CASSDPLGGVDIQYF
clone_size: few; v_call: TRBV5-1; d_call: TRBD1; j_call: TRBJ2-7; cdr3_nt: TGCGCCAGCAGCTCTTTCGGGACAGGGTCCTACGAGCAGTACTTC; cdr3_aa: CASSSFGTGSYEQYF
clone_size: NA; v_call: TRBV19; d_call: TRBD2; j_call: TRBJ2-1; cdr3_nt: TGTGCCAGTAGTAGTGGCGGGAGGATCTACAATGAGCAGTTCTTC; cdr3_aa: CASSSGGRIYNEQFF
clone_size: NA; v_call: TRBV27; d_call: NA; j_call: TRBJ1-3; cdr3_nt: TGTGCCAGCAGTTTATCTAGGGGTACTGGAAACACCATATATTTT; cdr3_aa: CASSLSRGTGNTIYF
clone_size: NA; v_call: TRBV5-4; d_call: TRBD1; j_call: TRBJ2-1; cdr3_nt: TGTGCCAGCAGCCCTAGATCCGGGACAGGGAGCGATGAGCAGTTCTTC; cdr3_aa: CASSPRSGTGSDEQFF
clone_size: NA; v_call: TRBV19; d_call: TRBD2; j_call: TRBJ2-1; cdr3_nt: TGTGCCAGTAGAGGGGGGAGGGGACTAGCGGGCAATGAGCAGTTCTTC; cdr3_aa: CASRGGRGLAGNEQFF
clone_size: NA; v_call: TRBV27; d_call: NA; j_call: TRBJ2-1; cdr3_nt: TGTGCCAGCAGTTTAACCAGGGCGGATGAGCAGTTCTTC; cdr3_aa: CASSLTRADEQFF
clone_size: NA; v_call: TRBV7-8; d_call: NA; j_call: TRBJ1-5; cdr3_nt: TGTGCCAGCAGCTTTAGGGGAGGTCAGCCCCAGCATTTT; cdr3_aa: CASSFRGGQPQHF
clone_size: NA; v_call: TRBV18; d_call: TRBD1; j_call: TRBJ1-5; cdr3_nt: TGTGCCAGCTCGCCTACAGGGGTTCAGCCCCAGCATTTT; cdr3_aa: CASSPTGVQPQHF
clone_size: NA; v_call: TRBV6-5; d_call: TRBD2; j_call: TRBJ2-1; cdr3_nt: TGTGCCAGCAGCTCAGCGGGACTCGGGAATGAGCAGTTCTTC; cdr3_aa: CASSSAGLGNEQFF
clone_size: NA; v_call: TRBV25-1; d_call: TRBD2; j_call: TRBJ2-7; cdr3_nt: TGTGCCAGTAGCGGGCGCTCCTACGAGCAGTACTTC; cdr3_aa: CASSGRSYEQYF
clone_size: NA; v_call: TRBV28; d_call: NA; j_call: TRBJ2-2; cdr3_nt: TGTGCCAGCAGCTCCCGGGATCCATCTAACACCGGGGAGCTGTTTTTT; cdr3_aa: CASSSRDPSNTGELFF
clone_size: NA; v_call: TRBV19; d_call: TRBD2; j_call: TRBJ2-1; cdr3_nt: TGTGCCAGTAGTTCTCGGACTAGCACTTACAATGAGCAGTTCTTC; cdr3_aa: CASSSRTSTYNEQFF
clone_size: NA; v_call: TRBV2; d_call: TRBD1; j_call: TRBJ1-2; cdr3_nt: TGTGCCAGCAGCAGGGGGTATGGCTACACCTTC; cdr3_aa: CASSRGYGYTF
clone_size: NA; v_call: TRBV5-1; d_call: NA; j_call: TRBJ1-5; cdr3_nt: TGCGCCAGCAGCCTCCAAGGGGGGGCCCACCAGCCCCAGCATTTT; cdr3_aa: CASSLQGGAHQPQHF
clone_size: NA; v_call: TRBV5-1; d_call: TRBD2; j_call: TRBJ2-1; cdr3_nt: TGCGCCAGCAGCACCGGACTAGCGGGAGTTGAGCAGTTCTTC; cdr3_aa: CASSTGLAGVEQFF
clone_size: NA; v_call: TRBV6-4; d_call: TRBD1; j_call: TRBJ1-2; cdr3_nt: TGTGCCAGCAGTGCTGACAGGGGCACTAACTATGGCTACACCTTC; cdr3_aa: CASSADRGTNYGYTF
clone_size: NA; v_call: TRBV7-9; d_call: TRBD2; j_call: TRBJ2-1; cdr3_nt: TGTGCCAGCAGCTTAATGTCTAGCGGGAGCCCATACAATGAGCAGTTCTTC; cdr3_aa: CASSLMSSGSPYNEQFF
clone_size: NA; v_call: TRBV10-3; d_call: NA; j_call: TRBJ1-6; cdr3_nt: TGTGCCATAAGGACAGTGGATAATTCACCCCTCCACTTT; cdr3_aa: CAIRTVDNSPLHF
clone_size: NA; v_call: TRBV24-1; d_call: NA; j_call: TRBJ2-1; cdr3_nt: TGTGCCACCAGTGATCCCCCAGGAGGGCGCGAGCAGTTCTTC; cdr3_aa: CATSDPPGGREQFF
clone_size: NA; v_call: TRBV18; d_call: TRBD2; j_call: TRBJ2-3; cdr3_nt: TGTGCCAGCTCACCGTGGACTAGCGCAGATACGCAGTATTTT; cdr3_aa: CASSPWTSADTQYF
clone_size: once; v_call: TRBV27; d_call: TRBD1; j_call: TRBJ1-2; cdr3_nt: TGTGCCAGCAGTCCAACCGGACAGGGGGCAACTGGTGGCTACACCTTC; cdr3_aa: CASSPTGQGATGGYTF
clone_size: NA; v_call: TRBV11-2; d_call: TRBD2; j_call: TRBJ2-1; cdr3_nt: TGTGCCAGCAGCACGGGACTAGCGGGAGCGGCTGAGCAGTTCTTC; cdr3_aa: CASSTGLAGAAEQFF
clone_size: NA; v_call: TRBV6-2/TRBV6-3; d_call: TRBD2; j_call: TRBJ2-5; cdr3_nt: TGTGCCAGCAGTCAGGGGACAGGAACCATAGCGGGAGGGCTAGGAGAGACCCAGTACTTC; cdr3_aa: CASSQGTGTIAGGLGETQYF
clone_size: NA; v_call: TRBV2; d_call: TRBD1; j_call: TRBJ2-7; cdr3_nt: TGTGCCAGCAGCGGCAACAGGGGTAACGAGCAGTACTTC; cdr3_aa: CASSGNRGNEQYF
clone_size: NA; v_call: TRBV28; d_call: TRBD1; j_call: TRBJ2-1; cdr3_nt: TGTGCCAGCAGTTGGGGACAGGGAAATTACAATGAGCAGTTCTTC; cdr3_aa: CASSWGQGNYNEQFF
clone_size: NA; v_call: TRBV28; d_call: TRBD1; j_call: TRBJ1-2; cdr3_nt: TGTGCCAGCAGGGCGACAGGGGGTAACTATGGCTACACCTTC; cdr3_aa: CASRATGGNYGYTF
clone_size: NA; v_call: TRBV18; d_call: NA; j_call: TRBJ2-1; cdr3_nt: TGTGCCAGCTCACCTCCAGTCGACAATGAGCAGTTCTTC; cdr3_aa: CASSPPVDNEQFF
clone_size: NA; v_call: TRBV27; d_call: NA; j_call: TRBJ1-2; cdr3_nt: TGTGCCAGCAGCTGGAGGTTCGGGCAGGGGAGTTTATATGGCTACACCTTC; cdr3_aa: CASSWRFGQGSLYGYTF
clone_size: NA; v_call: TRBV28; d_call: NA; j_call: TRBJ1-2; cdr3_nt: TGTGCCAGCAGTTTGAGGGACTCCAATGGCTACACCTTC; cdr3_aa: CASSLRDSNGYTF
clone_size: NA; v_call: TRBV10-1; d_call: TRBD1; j_call: TRBJ2-4; cdr3_nt: TGCGCCAGCAGTGAGCACCCGACAGGGGACATTCAGTACTTC; cdr3_aa: CASSEHPTGDIQYF
clone_size: NA; v_call: TRBV5-6; d_call: NA; j_call: TRBJ2-7; cdr3_nt: TGTGCCAGCAGCTTGGGGGAGAAGGTCTCCTACGAGCAGTACTTC; cdr3_aa: CASSLGEKVSYEQYF
clone_size: NA; v_call: TRBV2; d_call: NA; j_call: TRBJ2-2; cdr3_nt: TGTGCCGGCGGGCCACGGGTATCTACCGGGGAGCTGTTTTTT; cdr3_aa: CAGGPRVSTGELFF
clone_size: NA; v_call: TRBV7-2; d_call: NA; j_call: TRBJ1-3; cdr3_nt: TGTGCCAGCAGCTTAATGATGAGTGACACCATATATTTT; cdr3_aa: CASSLMMSDTIYF
clone_size: NA; v_call: TRBV2; d_call: NA; j_call: TRBJ1-2; cdr3_nt: TGTGCCAGCAGTGACAGGGCCCTGGGGTATGGCTACACCTTC; cdr3_aa: CASSDRALGYGYTF
clone_size: once; v_call: TRBV28; d_call: NA; j_call: TRBJ1-5; cdr3_nt: TGTGCCAGCGTCTGGGACTTCGATCAGCCCCAGCATTTT; cdr3_aa: CASVWDFDQPQHF
clone_size: NA; v_call: TRBV28; d_call: NA; j_call: TRBJ2-5; cdr3_nt: TGTGCCAGCACGTCATTGGGCCCAGAGACCCAGTACTTC; cdr3_aa: CASTSLGPETQYF
clone_size: NA; v_call: TRBV5-4; d_call: TRBD1; j_call: TRBJ1-4; cdr3_nt: TGTGCCAGCAGTTCACCGGGACAGGGGCCCGAAAAACTGTTTTTT; cdr3_aa: CASSSPGQGPEKLFF
clone_size: NA; v_call: TRBV5-1; d_call: TRBD1; j_call: TRBJ2-2; cdr3_nt: TGCGCCAGCAGTAGACAGGGGGCGAACACCGGGGAGCTGTTTTTT; cdr3_aa: CASSRQGANTGELFF
clone_size: NA; v_call: TRBV5-1; d_call: TRBD2; j_call: TRBJ2-2; cdr3_nt: TGCGCCAGCAGCTTAATCCTAGCGGGAGAGTGGTACACCGGGGAGCTGTTTTTT; cdr3_aa: CASSLILAGEWYTGELFF
clone_size: NA; v_call: TRBV7-2; d_call: NA; j_call: TRBJ2-4; cdr3_nt: TGTGCCAGCAGCTTGGACTACCAAAACATTCAGTACTTC; cdr3_aa: CASSLDYQNIQYF
clone_size: once; v_call: TRBV5-4; d_call: NA; j_call: TRBJ1-1; cdr3_nt: TGTGCCAGCAGCTTGTCGCTGGTATATGGCTCTGAAGCTTTCTTT; cdr3_aa: CASSLSLVYGSEAFF
clone_size: NA; v_call: TRBV19; d_call: NA; j_call: TRBJ2-7; cdr3_nt: TGTGCCAGTAGTCCGACAGGCCCAACCTACGAGCAGTACTTC; cdr3_aa: CASSPTGPTYEQYF
clone_size: NA; v_call: TRBV18; d_call: TRBD1; j_call: TRBJ1-5; cdr3_nt: TGTGCCAGCTCACCAGCAGGACAGGGGGCCCAGCCCCAGCATTTT; cdr3_aa: CASSPAGQGAQPQHF
clone_size: NA; v_call: TRBV12-3/TRBV12-4; d_call: TRBD1; j_call: TRBJ2-7; cdr3_nt: TGTGCCAGCAGCCGAGACAGGGGGCAAGAGCAGTACTTC; cdr3_aa: CASSRDRGQEQYF
clone_size: NA; v_call: TRBV10-3; d_call: TRBD1; j_call: TRBJ1-3; cdr3_nt: TGTGCCATCAGCCGGACAGGGGGCGGAAACACCATATATTTT; cdr3_aa: CAISRTGGGNTIYF
clone_size: NA; v_call: TRBV18; d_call: NA; j_call: TRBJ2-6; cdr3_nt: TGTGCCAGCTCACCACCGGGCGCCCCTGGGGCCAACGTCCTGACTTTC; cdr3_aa: CASSPPGAPGANVLTF
clone_size: NA; v_call: TRBV6-5; d_call: NA; j_call: TRBJ2-1; cdr3_nt: TGTGCCACCCGACCTCTGGCGGGAAGTAGTAATGAGCAGTTCTTC; cdr3_aa: CATRPLAGSSNEQFF
clone_size: NA; v_call: TRBV6-6; d_call: TRBD1; j_call: TRBJ1-2; cdr3_nt: TGTGCCAGCAGTTCTCAGGGGGTATATGGCTACACCTTC; cdr3_aa: CASSSQGVYGYTF
clone_size: once; v_call: TRBV7-9; d_call: TRBD2; j_call: TRBJ2-1; cdr3_nt: TGTGCCAGCAACCCTAGCGGGAGGGTCTACAATGAGCAGTTCTTC; cdr3_aa: CASNPSGRVYNEQFF
clone_size: NA; v_call: TRBV6-5; d_call: TRBD2; j_call: TRBJ2-7; cdr3_nt: TGTGCCAGCAGAACTAGCGGGGTCACCTACGAGCAGTACTTC; cdr3_aa: CASRTSGVTYEQYF